Here is one T cell receptor beta chain with its context. Its antigen is undetermined. The study sampled blood at baseline, cycle 4 day 1, and cycle 7 day 1. The data derive from a study of OX40 agonist ivuxolimab in advanced cancers. General study results and limits: There were, on average, more expanded clones in CD8+ T cells than in CD4+.

TCRdb's copy holds only in-frame clones and misses some; the assay was immunoSEQ multiplex PCR. The sample records about 68,000 clones, 83% being singletons. Unmatched junction bases numbered 5, after V lost 0 bases and J lost 4 bases. Germline V gene sequence: CDR1 SGDLS, CDR2 YYNGEE. The CDR3 sequence is 16 residues long. Specimen: CD4+ or CD8+ T cells sorted from blood, collected in a trial of the OX40 agonist ivuxolimab. The clonotype originates from an adult with an advanced solid tumor such as melanoma, head and neck, liver or kidney cancer. The chain combines TRBV9 with TRBJ2-1, with 9 bases lining up with TRBD2. The CDR3 sequence: CASSVDRRGGYNEQFF. CDR3 nucleotide sequence: TGTGCCAGCAGCGTAGATCGGCGGGGGGGTTACAATGAGCAGTTCTTC.